This T cell receptor (beta chain) was recovered during a study of OX40 agonist ivuxolimab in advanced cancers. About the research overall: Dose-escalation patients had hepatocellular carcinoma, melanoma, renal cell or head and neck cancer.

This clone has more than one count but fewer than ten. Clones were read by immunoSEQ multiplex PCR, and TCRdb kept only the in-frame ones, dropping some. The table includes 30,000 to 45,000 clones, approximately 82% detected once. The CDR3 has 14 amino acids. V gave up 2 bases and J gave up 2 bases, with 6 bases separating them. Looked up from germline, CDR1 is SEHNR and CDR2 is FQNEAQ (reference sequence). This sequence originates from an adult with an advanced solid tumor such as melanoma, head and neck, liver or kidney cancer. V gene TRBV7-9 combines with J gene TRBJ1-4, with unresolved D. Sequenced material: CD4+ or CD8+ T cells sorted from blood, taken in a trial of the OX40 agonist ivuxolimab. CDR3 in DNA: TGTGCCAGCAGCTTACGGCAGACTAATGAAAAACTGTTTTTT. It encodes CASSLRQTNEKLFF.